Below are 20 T cell receptor beta chains sequenced from a single sample in a study of blood T cells in healthy people across ages. The use of a sample-barcoded 5' primer and a J-beta primer mix characterized a second PCR of about 7 to 12 cycles. MiXCR was run by TCRdb on the 5' RACE reads, yielding one entry per CDR3 protein. Of some 780,000 distinct CDR3 sequences listed, roughly three fifths are singletons. The sample taken for sequencing was blood. The receptor source for this set is a man aged 40-50 years in good health.

The chain has TRBV2 and TRBJ2-7; TRBD2 agrees at 7 bases. Germline V CDR1 and CDR2: SNHLY, FYNNEI. V lost 3 bases and J lost 0; bases outside the gene matches: 5. The CDR3 sequence is 15 residues long. The CDR3 spells CASSDDSGYSYEQYF. The CDR3 DNA follows: TGTGCCAGCAGTGACGATAGCGGGTACTCCTACGAGCAGTACTTC.

The chain is built from TRBV6-6 and TRBJ1-2; 9 bases are a match to TRBD1. The germline V gene encodes CDR1 MNHNY and CDR2 SVGAGI (reference sequence). V shed 6 bases, J shed 11 bases, and the junction held 10 bases outside the gene matches. The CDR3 loop spans 13 amino acids. CDR3 region: CASSSTGGGGYTF. The CDR3 DNA sequence: TGTGCCAGCAGCTCGACAGGGGGGGGAGGTTACACCTTC.

J is TRBJ2-6 and V is TRBV2; the D is unclear. In germline, CDR1 is SNHLY, CDR2 FYNNEI. This CDR3 spans 14 amino acids. The V gene lost 2 bases and the J gene lost 1 base, with 3 bases spanning the gap. CDR3 protein: CASSERSGANVLTF. The CDR3 nucleotides read TGTGCCAGCAGTGAAAGGTCTGGGGCCAACGTCCTGACTTTC. Filled out from reference TRBV2 and TRBJ2-6, the complete variable domain reads EPEVTQTPSHQVTQMGQEVILRCVPISNHLYFYWYRQILGQKVEFLVSFYNNEISEKSEIFDDQFSVERPDGSNFTLKIRSTKLEDSAMYFCASSERSGANVLTFGAGSRLTVL.

This clonotype has only a few counts. The chain has TRBV6-2 or TRBV6-3 and TRBJ2-5; 9 positions match TRBD1. The CDR3 has 13 amino acids. J was trimmed by 4 bases and V by 7 bases; bases with no gene match: 4. CDR1 is MNHEY and CDR2 is SVGEGT in the germline V gene. The CDR3 DNA reads TGTGCCAGCAACCCGGGACAGGGAGAGACCCAGTACTTC. Protein product: CASNPGQGETQYF.

This chain joins TRBV9 and TRBJ2-7, with 7 bases aligning to TRBD2. The CDR3 sequence is 14 residues long. CDR1 SGDLS and CDR2 YYNGEE come from the germline V gene. The J segment lost 5 bases and the V segment lost 0 bases, leaving 5 bases of the junction unmatched. CDR3 residues: CASSVAGGGDEQYF. Written as DNA, the CDR3 is TGTGCCAGCAGCGTAGCGGGAGGCGGGGACGAGCAGTACTTC.

The chain employs TRBV11-3 and TRBJ1-2; 11 bases are shared with TRBD1. Losses at the gene ends were 5 bases for V and 10 bases for J; bases not matched to a gene: 15. The CDR3 has 16 residues. CDR1 SGHNT and CDR2 YENEEA come from the germline V gene. This CDR3 reads CASSLRTGGPSNFYTF. CDR3 nucleotide sequence: TGTGCCAGCAGCCTTCGGACAGGGGGCCCCTCTAACTTCTACACCTTC.

Worth noting for this clonotype: Mismatch with germline at one junction end may stem from a read error. V usage is TRBV7-2 and J usage is TRBJ2-5; TRBD2 is a possible D gene (5 bases). CDR1 SGHTA and CDR2 FQGNSA come from the germline V gene. The CDR3 covers 11 residues. The CDR3 loop is CASNLARKQYF. CDR3 DNA: TGTGCCAGCAACTTAGCGCGGAAGCAGTACTTC.

Note on this clonotype: The junction and the germline gene differ at one end; a read error may be behind it. The V and J genes are TRBV11-2 and TRBJ2-3, with 11 positions matching TRBD2. Germline CDR1 SGHAT, CDR2 FQNNGV. The CDR3 sequence is 16 residues long. CDR3 nucleotides: TGTGCTAGCAGCTCTATAGCGGGGGGGCGGGGAGATACGCAGTATTTT. The encoded protein is CASSSIAGGRGDTQYF.

The rearrangement joins TRBV3-1 to TRBJ2-3; 9 nucleotides agree with TRBD1. Germline CDR1 LGHDT, CDR2 YNNKEL (reference sequence). The CDR3 covers 20 residues. V lost 0 bases and J lost 2; bases outside the gene matches: 15. The DNA for the CDR3 is TGTGCCAGCAGCCAAGATCACTCCCTAGGGGACAGGGCTTTCACAGATACGCAGTATTTT. This codes for CASSQDHSLGDRAFTDTQYF.

The rearrangement links TRBV12-3 or TRBV12-4 to TRBJ2-7; TRBD2 might be the D (5 bases). Judging by the DNA end, TRBJ2-5 fits better; the J call may be wrong. The CDR3 loop spans 14 amino acids. The chain's CDR3 is CASSLGFLEGTQYF. DNA for the CDR3: TGTGCCAGCAGTTTAGGGTTCCTAGAGGGGACCCAGTACTTC.

This clonotype has only a few counts. The gene calls are TRBV25-1 and TRBJ1-6; D call uncertain. Germline CDR1 MGHDK, CDR2 SYGVNS. The CDR3 loop spans 16 amino acids. Trimming took 1 base from V and 6 from J, leaving 13 bases between them. CDR3 residues: CASSEFGGVTNSPLHF. As DNA, the CDR3 is TGTGCCAGCAGTGAATTCGGAGGTGTCACTAATTCACCCCTCCACTTT.

The chain links TRBV29-1 to TRBJ2-1; D unclear. There are 14 residues in the CDR3. Germline loops: CDR1 SQVTM, CDR2 ANQGSEA. V was trimmed by 1 base and J by 0 bases, leaving 7 bases between them. The CDR3 DNA follows: TGCAGCGTTGAAGGAACCCTCTCCTACAATGAGCAGTTCTTC. Amino acids: CSVEGTLSYNEQFF.

The rearrangement links TRBV27 to TRBJ1-5; D is undetermined. CDR1 and CDR2 from the germline V gene are MNHEY and SMNVEV (reference sequence). This CDR3 spans 13 amino acids. V gave up 5 bases and J gave up 7 bases, with 12 bases separating them. CDR3 DNA: TGTGCCAGCAGTGCCGACCGGCTGCAGCCCCAGCATTTT. Its protein is CASSADRLQPQHF.

This clonotype was counted only a few times. This chain joins TRBV20-1 and TRBJ2-3, with 7 positions matching TRBD2. The V segment lost 0 bases and the J segment 6 bases; nucleotides outside the gene matches: 12. The CDR3 is 16 residues long. Germline values: CDR1 DFQATT, CDR2 SNEGSKA (reference sequence). CDR3 region: CSARDLGGSNRDTQYF. The CDR3 DNA reads TGCAGTGCTAGAGATTTGGGAGGGTCGAATCGGGATACGCAGTATTTT.

Worth noting for this clonotype: This clone may be a read error of a much larger clone one base away. The V call is TRBV10-3, the J call TRBJ2-1; possibly TRBD1 for D (6 bases). The germline CDR1 and CDR2 sequences are ENHRY and SYGVKD. The germline V and J ends were trimmed by 7 bases and 4 bases, with 17 bases remaining between them. The CDR3 totals 15 residues. The CDR3 reads CAIMPETGRYNEQFF. The CDR3 nucleotides read TGTGCCATCATGCCCGAGACAGGAAGATACAATGAGCAGTTCTTC.

This rearrangement joins TRBV6-5 to TRBJ2-7, with D perhaps TRBD1 (5 bases). Judging by the DNA end, TRBJ2-5 fits better; the J call may be wrong. Germline V lookup: CDR1 MNHEY, CDR2 SVGAGI. CDR3 length: 14 amino acids. CDR3 sequence (DNA): TGTGCCAGCAGTATGGGGCAGTTGGTAGAGACCCAGTACTTC. Amino acids: CASSMGQLVETQYF.

The chain joins TRBV20-1 to TRBJ1-6; D is perhaps TRBD1 (6 bases). The germline V gene encodes CDR1 DFQATT and CDR2 SNEGSKA (reference sequence). This CDR3 has 15 amino acids. Trimming took 3 bases from V and 7 from J, leaving 16 bases between them. CDR3 bases: TGCAGTGCTAGCCCTCTAACAGGGTTAAATTCACCCCTCCACTTT. Its translation: CSASPLTGLNSPLHF.

V gene TRBV6-6 combines with J gene TRBJ2-5; 10 bases align to TRBD1. The J call may not be correct, given that the DNA end is closer to TRBJ2-7. Germline V gene lookup returns CDR1 MNHNY and CDR2 SVGAGI (reference sequence). The CDR3 length is 15 residues. The CDR3 nucleotides read TGTGCCAGCAGTCGTGCGGGACAGGGGTCCCACGAGCAGTACTTC. Translating gives CASSRAGQGSHEQYF.

This clonotype was found once. At one end the junction does not follow the germline gene, possibly because of a read error. The J gene is TRBJ2-7, the V gene TRBV27, with D possibly being TRBD2 (7 bases). The CDR3 contains 15 residues. Germline CDR1 MNHEY, CDR2 SMNVEV (reference sequence). CDR3 sequence (DNA): TGTGCCTGCAGTCCACTAGGGGGGAGGGCCATCGAGCAGTACTTC. Protein: CACSPLGGRAIEQYF.

The rearrangement joins TRBV20-1 to TRBJ1-1, with 7 bases matching TRBD1. Germline-derived CDR1 and CDR2 are DFQATT and SNEGSKA (reference sequence). This CDR3 is built from 14 residues. J lost 5 bases, V lost 2 bases, and 8 bases had no gene match. As DNA, the CDR3 is TGCAGTGCTAGATCGACAGGGTTGGGGACTGAAGCTTTCTTT. This encodes CSARSTGLGTEAFF.